This T cell receptor (beta chain) was profiled in a study of persistence of HIV-infected CD4 T cells. Overall study: Median time on suppressive ART was about 8 years.

The immunoSEQ assay was version 4, run in survey mode. Sequencing was performed with immunoSEQ multiplex PCR; in TCRdb, only in-frame clones are kept and a portion is missing. The sample carries around 35,000 clones, around 90% recorded once. This CDR3 spans 16 amino acids. Germline lookup yields CDR1 SGDLS and CDR2 YYNGEE. Trimming removed 0 bases from V and 1 base from J, with 13 bases in between. This nonspecific control used anti-CD3/anti-CD28 bead stimulation of CD4+ T cells. Responding CD4+ T cells were sorted by upregulation of both CD40 ligand and CD69. Inclusion required CMV-positive serology and CD4+ counts above 400 cells/uL. Remarks on this clone: What it binds is not known.

Notes on the study in general: Rare CMV-responding cells carrying HIV-1 proviruses were not analyzed separately for TCR. Antigen-responding cells were enriched for degenerate expanded CDR3beta sequences.

The rearrangement links TRBV9 to TRBJ1-1; D might be TRBD1 (6 bases). Sample: CD4+ T cells sorted from PBMCs after roughly 18-hour stimulation, taken from a patient who received antiretroviral therapy. The sequence derives from an adult man with HIV who was CMV-seropositive. The CDR3 loop is CASSVVGGLSNTEAFF. In DNA form, the CDR3 reads TGTGCCAGCAGCGTAGTAGGGGGACTGTCGAACACTGAAGCTTTCTTT.